The clone carrying this T cell receptor (delta chain) occurred a few times. Its antigen is not identified. These data are taken from a study of human gamma delta and Vdelta1 T cells. Germline values: CDR1 NSMFDY, CDR2 ISSIKDK. The trim removed 7 bases at V and 1 base at J, leaving 32 bases unmatched. The CDR3 extends over 22 amino acids. TCRdb processed the PCR reads again with the CATT caller. Of around 13,000 delta-chain clones in the sample, less than 60% were seen once. Study-wide points: Reportedly, Delta One T cells were polyclonal and broadly targeted acute myeloid leukemia.

V is TRAV29/DV5 and J is TRDJ1; 9 positions match TRDD3. The sequence came from a human donor in good health. Sequenced material: Vdelta1 gamma-delta T cells from blood grown in culture (DOT cells). The CDR3 DNA is TGTGCAACTGGGGGGTCTTCCCCTCCAACACCTTGTACTGGGGGACCCACCGATAAACTCATCTTT. Translation: CATGGSSPPTPCTGGPTDKLIF.